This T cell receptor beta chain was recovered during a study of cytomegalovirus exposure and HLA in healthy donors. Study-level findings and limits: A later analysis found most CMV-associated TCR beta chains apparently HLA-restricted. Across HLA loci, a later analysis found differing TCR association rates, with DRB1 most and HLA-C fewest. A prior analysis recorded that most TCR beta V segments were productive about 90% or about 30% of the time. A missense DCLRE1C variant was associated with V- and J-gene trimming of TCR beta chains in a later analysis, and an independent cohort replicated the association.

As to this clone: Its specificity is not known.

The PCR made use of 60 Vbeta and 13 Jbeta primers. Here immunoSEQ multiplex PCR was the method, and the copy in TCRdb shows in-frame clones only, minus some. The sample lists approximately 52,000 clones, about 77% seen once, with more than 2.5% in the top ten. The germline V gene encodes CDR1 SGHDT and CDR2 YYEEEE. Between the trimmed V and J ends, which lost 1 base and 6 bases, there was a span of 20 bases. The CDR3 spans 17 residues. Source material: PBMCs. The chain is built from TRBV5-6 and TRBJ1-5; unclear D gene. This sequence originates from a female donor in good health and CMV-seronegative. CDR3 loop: CASSLFRGGYPGQPQHF. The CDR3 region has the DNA TGTGCCAGCAGCTTGTTCCGAGGAGGGTATCCGGGTCAGCCCCAGCATTTT.